The 17 T cell receptor beta chains in this list originate from one sample, sequenced in a study of blood T cells in healthy people across ages (dated by TCRdb to the mid-2010s). Receptors were amplified or captured by 5' RACE. Sequenced on an Illumina HiSeq 2500. A second PCR of roughly 7 to 11 cycles was performed with a sample-barcoded 5' primer and a J-beta primer mix. The public reads were run again by TCRdb, first through fastp at Q25 and then through MiXCR, and only productive beta chains were kept. Identical CDR3 proteins give one entry, which carries the most common genes and DNA. A total of approximately 800,000 distinct CDR3 sequences appear in this sample, about 42% of them only once. The ten most abundant clones make up over 15% of the sample. What was sequenced was blood. The receptors were sampled from a man older than 75 in good health.

About this clonotype: The junction departs from germline at one end; a sequencing error may be responsible. The chain joins TRBV5-6 to TRBJ2-5, with 7 nucleotides matching TRBD2. Germline V gene lookup returns CDR1 SGHDT and CDR2 YYEEEE. The CDR3 sequence is 15 residues long. In DNA, the CDR3 is TGTGCCGGCGGCGCTCTGGGGGGGAACCAAAAGACCCAGTACTTC. It specifies CAGGALGGNQKTQYF.

The rearrangement uses TRBV24-1 and TRBJ2-1; 10 bases fit TRBD2. With 2 bases clipped from V and 5 bases from J, the junction kept 11 bases outside the gene matches. The germline V gene encodes CDR1 KGHDR and CDR2 SFDVKD. The CDR3 runs to 18 residues. CDR3 amino acids: CATSDSALRTSGNNEQFF. The CDR3 DNA is TGTGCCACCAGTGATTCAGCCCTCAGGACTAGCGGAAACAATGAGCAGTTCTTC.

Remarks on this clonotype: One base away lies a much larger clone, so this may be a sequencing read error. The chain employs TRBV5-1 and TRBJ2-1; TRBD1 matches at 10 bases. This CDR3 comprises 13 residues. Germline V gene lookup returns CDR1 SGHRS and CDR2 YFSETQ. The CDR3 loop reads CASETGGNNEQLF. The CDR3 DNA reads TGCGCCAGCGAGACAGGGGGCAACAATGAGCAGCTCTTC.

The genes are TRBV11-3 and TRBJ2-1; D is possibly TRBD2 (7 bases). V was pared by 5 bases and J by 0 bases, with 17 bases between. CDR3 length: 17 amino acids. The V gene's germline CDR1 is SGHNT and CDR2 YENEEA. The CDR3: CASSPRGGGLSYNEQFF. The CDR3 region has the DNA TGTGCCAGCAGCCCCAGAGGGGGAGGGCTCTCCTACAATGAGCAGTTCTTC.

This sequence joins TRBV4-2 and TRBJ1-2; D ambiguous. The germline V and J ends were trimmed by 3 bases and 5 bases, with 13 bases remaining between them. Germline-derived CDR1 and CDR2 are LGHNA and YNFKEQ. This CDR3 has 14 amino acids. The CDR3 nucleotides are TGTGCCAGCAGCCAGGAGGGTTGGGAATATGGCTACACCTTC. Its protein product is CASSQEGWEYGYTF.

This clonotype was seen at least ten times. This chain connects TRBV10-1 to TRBJ2-7; TRBD2 aligns across 11 bases. This CDR3 region has 15 residues. Trimming at V came to 2 bases and at J to 4 bases, leaving 4 bases not matched to a gene. CDR1 and CDR2 (germline): WNHNN, SYGVQD (reference sequence). The CDR3 here is CASSEDLAGGYEQYF. DNA for the CDR3: TGCGCCAGCAGTGAGGACCTAGCGGGAGGATACGAGCAGTACTTC.

This sequence joins TRBV9 and TRBJ2-1; D unresolved. V lost 3 bases to trimming and J lost 9 bases, with 16 bases between them. The CDR3 is made up of 14 amino acids. The germline gives CDR1 SGDLS, CDR2 YYNGEE. The CDR3 loop reads CASSAPTPGTEQFF. CDR3 bases: TGTGCCAGCAGCGCTCCGACACCCGGTACTGAGCAGTTCTTC.

The rearrangement uses TRBV6-6 and TRBJ2-5; no firm D call. Per germline, CDR1 MNHNY and CDR2 SVGAGI (reference sequence). V lost 5 bases, J lost 6 bases, and 19 bases lay in between. This CDR3 spans 15 amino acids. CDR3 region: CASSMAGRAEQTQYF. CDR3 nucleotide sequence: TGTGCCAGCAGTATGGCTGGCCGAGCTGAGCAGACCCAGTACTTC.

The table lists this clonotype with a few counts. V is TRBV4-3 and J is TRBJ2-3; D gene uncertain. V shed 0 bases and J shed 3 bases, with 10 bases lying between them. Germline CDR1 reads LGHNA; CDR2 reads YSLEER. This CDR3 is built from 15 residues. CDR3 in amino acids: CASSQDLHGTDTQYF. The CDR3 coding sequence is TGCGCCAGCAGCCAAGATTTGCACGGGACAGATACGCAGTATTTT.

J is TRBJ2-1 and V is TRBV6-5; D ambiguous. The DNA end is more similar to TRBJ2-7, so the J call may be wrong. This CDR3 has 12 amino acids. Germline-derived CDR1 and CDR2 are MNHEY and SVGAGI. The CDR3 loop is CASSYGLEEQYF. CDR3 DNA: TGTGCCAGCAGTTACGGGCTAGAGGAGCAGTACTTC.

This chain links TRBV2 with TRBJ1-1; no reliable D call. CDR1 is SNHLY, CDR2 FYNNEI, per germline. There are 14 residues in the CDR3. V was clipped by 5 bases and J by 2 bases, with 12 bases between them. This chain's CDR3 is CASSMGSPNTEAFF. CDR3 nucleotides: TGTGCCAGCAGTATGGGGTCCCCTAACACTGAAGCTTTCTTT. Full variable domain (rest looked up from reference TRBV2 and TRBJ1-1): EPEVTQTPSHQVTQMGQEVILRCVPISNHLYFYWYRQILGQKVEFLVSFYNNEISEKSEIFDDQFSVERPDGSNFTLKIRSTKLEDSAMYFCASSMGSPNTEAFFGQGTRLTVV.

The V and J genes are TRBV20-1 and TRBJ1-5; D is perhaps TRBD1 (5 bases). Germline V CDR1 and CDR2: DFQATT, SNEGSKA (reference sequence). The CDR3 contains 14 residues. The ends were cut back, 5 bases at V and 2 bases at J, with 13 bases in the middle. CDR3 sequence (DNA): TGCAGTGCTCCGTCCAGGGTCCGCAATCAGCCCCAGCATTTT. It specifies CSAPSRVRNQPQHF.

CDR3 amino acids: CATSRAPGQARGTSTDTQYF. The DNA for the CDR3 is TGTGCCACCAGCAGAGCGCCGGGACAGGCAAGGGGTACTAGCACAGATACGCAGTATTTT. This chain connects TRBV15 to TRBJ2-3, with 8 positions matching TRBD1. This CDR3 spans 20 amino acids. V dropped 1 base and J dropped 0; count of bases not matched to a gene: 15. CDR1 and CDR2 from the germline V gene are LNHNV and YYDKDF (reference sequence).

Worth noting for this clonotype: At one end, the junction sequence differs from germline, possibly due to a read error. The chain links TRBV10-2 to TRBJ2-1; TRBD1 or TRBD2 may be the D gene (5 bases each). Per germline, CDR1 WSHSY and CDR2 SAAADI. This CDR3 spans 14 amino acids. The DNA for the CDR3 is TGTGCCAGCAGTAAACGGGGCGGCTACAATGAGCAGTTCTTC. It yields the protein CASSKRGGYNEQFF.

The chain couples TRBV5-5 to TRBJ2-1, with D possibly being TRBD1 (6 bases). Deletions cut 2 bases from V and 9 bases from J, with 15 bases between. The CDR3 covers 14 residues. Germline values: CDR1 SGHKS, CDR2 YYEKEE (reference sequence). CDR3 in amino acids: CASSLGDTNSEQFF. CDR3 in DNA: TGTGCCAGCAGCTTAGGGGACACTAACAGTGAGCAGTTCTTC.

J is TRBJ2-2 and V is TRBV9; weak D call: TRBD2 (5 bases). The CDR3 length is 16 residues. Germline CDR1 is SGDLS and CDR2 is YYNGEE. Trimming removed 2 bases at V and 4 bases at J, with 15 bases between. Here the CDR3 DNA reads TGTGCCAGCAGCGTTAAGGACTCCCCCACCACCGGGGAGCTGTTTTTT. Protein sequence: CASSVKDSPTTGELFF.

Many counts were recorded for this clonotype. V gene TRBV29-1 combines with J gene TRBJ1-4, with 7 bases aligning to TRBD1. This CDR3 comprises 15 residues. The V segment lost 6 bases and the J segment 7 bases; nucleotides outside the gene matches: 14. Germline CDR1 and CDR2: SQVTM and ANQGSEA. The CDR3 DNA sequence: TGCAGCGTCGCCGACCCGACAGGGTCGGCTGAAAAACTGTTTTTT. Amino acids: CSVADPTGSAEKLFF. The variable domain in full, completed from reference TRBV29-1 and TRBJ1-4, reads SAVISQKPSRDICQRGTSLTIQCQVDSQVTMMFWYRQQPGQSLTLIATANQGSEATYESGFVIDKFPISRPNLTFSTLTVSNMSPEDSSIYLCSVADPTGSAEKLFFGSGTQLSVL.